The 26 T cell receptor beta chains in this list originate from one sample, sequenced in a study of blood T cell repertoires in COVID-19. Profiled with immunoSEQ multiplex PCR; TCRdb holds only in-frame clones, not every one. The sample lists 320,000 or so clones; around 84% were seen once. Sequencing input: PBMCs or T cells enriched from blood (not recorded which). Receptor source: a woman aged 25 to 45 who had been exposed to COVID-19.

The J gene is TRBJ1-2, the V gene TRBV19; the D is unclear. V was cut by 5 bases and J by 8 bases, with 18 bases left in between. CDR1 LNHDA and CDR2 SQIVND come from the germline V gene (reference sequence). This CDR3 has 14 residues. CDR3 residues: CASSSNTSPEGYTF. DNA for the CDR3: TGTGCCAGTAGTTCCAACACTTCTCCGGAGGGCTACACCTTC.

The chain couples TRBV5-6 to TRBJ2-5; D is perhaps TRBD2 (5 bases). CDR1 and CDR2 from the germline V gene are SGHDT and YYEEEE. CDR3 size: 12 residues. The V end was cut by 7 bases, the J end by 5 bases, with 12 bases between. The CDR3 loop is CASRDLEETQYF. The CDR3 DNA sequence: TGTGCCAGCCGGGATCTGGAGGAGACCCAGTACTTC.

The CDR3 protein is CASGPGSGNQPQHF. In DNA form, the CDR3 reads TGTGCCAGCGGACCGGGGTCGGGGAATCAGCCCCAGCATTTT. The chain is built from TRBV2 and TRBJ1-5; D remains unclear. CDR3 length equals 14 residues. Per the germline V gene, CDR1 is SNHLY and CDR2 is FYNNEI. V was clipped by 8 bases and J by 4 bases, with 15 bases between them.

This rearrangement joins TRBV5-4 to TRBJ2-5; TRBD2 aligns across 11 bases. CDR3 length: 15 residues. The junction had 7 bases not matched to a gene; V was cut back by 4 bases and J by 5 bases. The germline CDR1 and CDR2 sequences are SGHNT and YYREEE (reference sequence). The CDR3 DNA is TGTGCCAGCAGCATCGGACTAGCGGGTGGGGAGACCCAGTACTTC. Amino acids: CASSIGLAGGETQYF. Based on the CDR3 plus reference TRBV5-4 and TRBJ2-5, the full variable domain is ETGVTQSPTHLIKTRGQQVTLRCSSQSGHNTVSWYQQALGQGPQFIFQYYREEENGRGNFPPRFSGLQFPNYSSELNVNALELDDSALYLCASSIGLAGGETQYFGPGTRLLVL.

This chain links TRBV28 with TRBJ1-2, with TRBD1 matching 7 bases. The junction had 5 bases not matched to a gene; V was cut back by 7 bases and J by 3 bases. The CDR3 runs to 13 residues. The germline CDR1 and CDR2 sequences are MDHEN and SYDVKM. The CDR3 is CASITDRDYGYTF. In nucleotides, the CDR3 is TGTGCCAGCATCACCGACAGGGACTATGGCTACACCTTC.

V gene TRBV7-2 combines with J gene TRBJ1-1; no clear D. Trimming pared 7 bases from V and 7 bases from J, leaving 10 bases between. Germline values: CDR1 SGHTA, CDR2 FQGNSA. The CDR3 extends over 11 amino acids. CDR3 nucleotide sequence: TGTGCCAGCACCAGGCAGAATGAAGCTTTCTTT. It codes for CASTRQNEAFF.

The DNA for the CDR3 is TGCAGCGTCTCGCAACCATGGGGCGGGGGGTCCTCCTCCGGCAATGAGCAGTTCTTC. Amino acids: CSVSQPWGGGSSSGNEQFF. This chain connects TRBV29-1 to TRBJ2-1; TRBD2 matches at 8 bases. The ends lost 6 bases at V and 6 bases at J; junction bases unmatched: 25. Germline V gene sequence: CDR1 SQVTM, CDR2 ANQGSEA. CDR3 length: 19 amino acids.

V is TRBV28 and J is TRBJ1-3; 7 nucleotides line up with TRBD1. This CDR3 comprises 15 residues. Per the germline V gene, CDR1 is MDHEN and CDR2 is SYDVKM. With V trimmed by 9 bases and J by 3 bases, 11 bases remained unmatched. The CDR3 reads CASSTGTLFGNTIYF. The CDR3 DNA sequence: TGTGCCAGTTCGACAGGGACCCTTTTTGGAAACACCATATATTTT.

J is TRBJ1-1 and V is TRBV7-9, with D possibly matching TRBD1 (6 bases). There are 16 residues in the CDR3. CDR1 is SEHNR, CDR2 FQNEAQ, per germline (reference sequence). Trimming cost V 6 bases and J 1 base, with 18 bases left between them. Here the CDR3 DNA reads TGTGCCAGCAGGGATCGGGGGGGCAGGCGGAACACTGAAGCTTTCTTT. Amino acids: CASRDRGGRRNTEAFF.

This clone was seen only once. The chain employs TRBV19 and TRBJ2-1; 7 nucleotides match TRBD2. With V trimmed by 6 bases and J by 7 bases, 9 bases remained unmatched. This CDR3 is built from 14 residues. Germline CDR1 reads LNHDA; CDR2 reads SQIVND (reference sequence). The chain's CDR3 is CASSDRTRANEQFF. The CDR3 nucleotides are TGTGCCAGTAGCGATCGGACTAGGGCGAATGAGCAGTTCTTC. Combining the CDR3 with reference TRBV19 and TRBJ2-1 gives the whole variable domain DGGITQSPKYLFRKEGQNVTLSCEQNLNHDAMYWYRQDPGQGLRLIYYSQIVNDFQKGDIAEGYSVSREKKESFPLTVTSAQKNPTAFYLCASSDRTRANEQFFGPGTRLTVL.

This sequence joins TRBV18 and TRBJ1-2, with a tentative D call TRBD1 (5 bases). In germline, CDR1 is KGHSH, CDR2 LQKENI. The CDR3 is 16 amino acids. The germline V and J ends were trimmed by 3 bases and 4 bases, with 18 bases remaining between them. CDR3 sequence reads: CASSPTGPLQGYGYTF. The CDR3 DNA follows: TGTGCCAGCTCACCCACAGGACCGCTCCAGGGCTATGGCTACACCTTC.

The rearrangement links TRBV5-6 to TRBJ2-3; 8 nucleotides match TRBD2. CDR1 and CDR2 (germline): SGHDT, YYEEEE. The J segment lost 4 bases and the V segment lost 1 base, leaving 8 bases of the junction unmatched. The CDR3 is 16 amino acids. CDR3 amino acids: CASSLIPGGLSDTQYF. The CDR3, as DNA: TGTGCCAGCAGCTTGATTCCGGGAGGGCTGTCAGATACGCAGTATTTT. The whole variable domain, filled in from reference TRBV5-6 and TRBJ2-3, reads DAGVTQSPTHLIKTRGQQVTLRCSPKSGHDTVSWYQQALGQGPQFIFQYYEEEERQRGNFPDRFSGHQFPNYSSELNVNALLLGDSALYLCASSLIPGGLSDTQYFGPGTRLTVL.

The gene calls are TRBV5-1 and TRBJ2-1; no definite D call. Trimming took off 1 base at V and 9 bases at J, with 11 bases between the two ends. The CDR3 runs to 13 residues. Germline V gene sequence: CDR1 SGHRS, CDR2 YFSETQ. The CDR3 nucleotides are TGCGCCAGCAGCTTGACCTTCGAGGTTGAGCAGTTCTTC. It is translated as CASSLTFEVEQFF.

Worth noting for this clone: The junction departs from germline at one end; a sequencing error may be responsible. The J gene is TRBJ1-2, the V gene TRBV18; D is perhaps TRBD1 (5 bases). CDR1 and CDR2 from the germline V gene are KGHSH and LQKENI. This CDR3 is 12 amino acids long. In nucleotides, the CDR3 is TGTGCCAGCTCACCACAACAGAGGACACCTATCTTC. Translation: CASSPQQRTPIF.

The genes are TRBV5-1 and TRBJ1-5; TRBD1 might be the D (6 bases). CDR1 SGHRS and CDR2 YFSETQ come from the germline V gene. Trimming took off 3 bases at V and 5 bases at J, with 15 bases between the two ends. CDR3 length equals 15 residues. Written as DNA, the CDR3 is TGCGCCAGCAGCTCGGGGGAGGGGGATCATCAGCCCCAGCATTTT. Its translation: CASSSGEGDHQPQHF.

The rearrangement joins TRBV28 to TRBJ1-5; D gene ambiguous. V shed 5 bases and J shed 2 bases, with 13 bases lying between them. Per the germline V gene, CDR1 is MDHEN and CDR2 is SYDVKM. The CDR3 has 15 amino acids. CDR3 sequence: CASSLGLRGNQPQHF. CDR3 bases: TGTGCCAGCAGTCTTGGACTCCGCGGCAATCAGCCCCAGCATTTT.

This chain joins TRBV5-4 and TRBJ1-2; 9 positions match TRBD1. Germline V CDR1 and CDR2: SGHNT, YYREEE (reference sequence). V was clipped by 0 bases and J by 5 bases; unmatched bases: 5. The CDR3 is made up of 15 amino acids. This CDR3 reads CASSLEGQGGYGYTF. CDR3 DNA sequence: TGTGCCAGCAGCTTGGAGGGACAGGGCGGGTATGGCTACACCTTC. The complete variable domain, with remaining parts taken from reference TRBV5-4 and TRBJ1-2, reads ETGVTQSPTHLIKTRGQQVTLRCSSQSGHNTVSWYQQALGQGPQFIFQYYREEENGRGNFPPRFSGLQFPNYSSELNVNALELDDSALYLCASSLEGQGGYGYTFGSGTRLTVV.

The gene calls are TRBV4-3 and TRBJ1-1; tentative D call: TRBD1 (5 bases). Trimming stripped 1 base from V and 0 bases from J, with 15 bases between. The CDR3 is made up of 17 amino acids. CDR1 LGHNA and CDR2 YSLEER come from the germline V gene. For the CDR3, the DNA is TGCGCCAGCAGCCAAGGGTACAGGCTAAGGATGAACACTGAAGCTTTCTTT. Protein product: CASSQGYRLRMNTEAFF.

The rearrangement uses TRBV9 and TRBJ1-1, with no clear D. Germline V gene lookup returns CDR1 SGDLS and CDR2 YYNGEE. V was clipped by 0 bases and J by 6 bases, with 12 bases between them. The CDR3 has 14 residues. The CDR3 spells CASSVGSWRAEAFF. CDR3 coding DNA: TGTGCCAGCAGCGTAGGGTCATGGAGGGCTGAAGCTTTCTTT.

The V and J genes are TRBV24-1 and TRBJ2-5; tentatively, D is TRBD2 (5 bases). The CDR3 sequence is 14 residues long. Germline V gives CDR1 KGHDR, CDR2 SFDVKD. The ends were cut back, 6 bases at V and 0 bases at J, with 10 bases in the middle. For the CDR3, the DNA is TGTGCCACCAGTCGCGGGTTACACCAAGAGACCCAGTACTTC. It specifies CATSRGLHQETQYF.

The gene calls are TRBV24-1 and TRBJ2-5; 8 bases are a match to TRBD1. CDR3 length equals 15 residues. V shed 2 bases, J shed 5 bases, and the junction held 6 bases outside the gene matches. Germline V gene sequence: CDR1 KGHDR, CDR2 SFDVKD. This CDR3 reads CATSDYRGVGETQYF. The CDR3 region has the DNA TGTGCCACCAGTGATTACAGGGGGGTAGGGGAGACCCAGTACTTC.

This clone has a handful of counts. This chain uses TRBV2 with TRBJ1-5, with D perhaps TRBD1 (5 bases). V lost 6 bases and J lost 0, with 9 bases in between. The length of the CDR3 is 14 residues. Germline V gene sequence: CDR1 SNHLY, CDR2 FYNNEI. The CDR3 loop reads CASSGDSSNQPQHF. Here the CDR3 DNA reads TGTGCCAGCAGCGGCGACAGTAGCAATCAGCCCCAGCATTTT.

As concerns this clone: Other DNA sequences from this sample encode an identical CDR3 as well. V is TRBV7-3 and J is TRBJ1-2; a weak D match, TRBD1 (6 bases). The CDR3 sequence is 13 residues long. Germline CDR1 SGHTA, CDR2 FQGTGA. Trimming stripped 1 base from V and 6 bases from J, with 9 bases between. The CDR3 sequence is CASSLRAGDGYTF. The CDR3 nucleotides read TGTGCCAGCAGCTTAAGAGCAGGGGATGGCTACACCTTC.

This clone was detected only a few times. This chain joins TRBV9 and TRBJ2-7; D might be TRBD1 (7 bases). The V end lost 4 bases, the J end lost 6 bases, and 20 bases lay between the germline ends. The germline gives CDR1 SGDLS, CDR2 YYNGEE. The CDR3 is 15 amino acids. The CDR3: CASSTTGTLGTEQYF. CDR3 DNA sequence: TGTGCCAGCAGCACGACAGGGACTCTGGGCACCGAGCAGTACTTC.

The chain carries TRBV6-5 and TRBJ1-2; a weak D match, TRBD1 (5 bases). V dropped 5 bases and J dropped 8 bases, with 15 bases sitting between them. Per the germline V gene, CDR1 is MNHEY and CDR2 is SVGAGI. The CDR3 covers 13 residues. In DNA form, the CDR3 reads TGTGCCAGCAGTCATGACAGTCGGCGGGGCTACACCTTC. Amino acid sequence: CASSHDSRRGYTF.

This chain links TRBV12-3 or TRBV12-4 with TRBJ2-5, with D possibly TRBD1 on 6 matching bases. The CDR3 is 12 amino acids. With 6 bases removed from V and 5 bases from J, the gap between germline ends came to 10 bases. CDR3 residues: CASSRDTETQYF. The CDR3 DNA is TGTGCCAGCAGCCGGGACACGGAGACCCAGTACTTC.